Below are 2 T cell receptor beta chains sequenced from a single sample in a study of blood T cells in healthy people across ages. A sample-barcoded 5' primer and a J-beta primer mix were used in a second PCR of about 6 to 12 cycles. TCRdb passed the 5' RACE reads through MiXCR, listing each CDR3 protein once. The data hold under 2,000,000 distinct CDR3 sequences, with around half observed a single time. Sequencing was done on a sample of blood. The source is a woman aged 40 to 50 in good health.

This clonotype came up a few times. This chain links TRBV15 with TRBJ2-1, with a possible D match to TRBD2 (5 bases). Matching the DNA end better, TRBJ2-7 makes the J call doubtful. The CDR3 covers 17 residues. CDR1 is LNHNV, CDR2 YYDKDF, per germline (reference sequence). CDR3 coding DNA: TGTGCCACCAGCACACCCCAGGATGGGAGCTCCTACAATGAGCAGTACTTC. It translates to CATSTPQDGSSYNEQYF.

This clonotype was picked up a small number of times. J is TRBJ1-2 and V is TRBV9, with a tentative D call TRBD1 (6 bases). The CDR3 spans 14 residues. Trimming cost V 0 bases and J 4 bases, with 10 bases left between them. The V gene's germline CDR1 is SGDLS and CDR2 YYNGEE. CDR3 nucleotide sequence: TGTGCCAGCAGCGTAGCAAACAGGGCCTATGGCTACACCTTC. This translates into CASSVANRAYGYTF.